The entry below describes one T cell receptor (beta chain). Its antigen is undetermined. These data originate in a study of T cell responses to AZD1222 COVID-19 vaccine. Study findings and constraints: Most donors were white British, females outnumbered males, and clonal diversity was possibly underestimated.

Here immunoSEQ multiplex PCR was the method, and the copy in TCRdb shows in-frame clones only, minus some. The profile shows tens of thousands of clones, roughly 80% of them singletons. CDR3 length: 15 residues. Germline loops: CDR1 SQVTM, CDR2 ANQGSEA. V shed 3 bases and J 3 bases; nucleotides not matched to a gene: 6. The input for sequencing was peripheral blood, taken on day 0 of AZD1222 vaccination. This chain connects TRBV29-1 to TRBJ2-2, with 8 bases aligning to TRBD1. This clonotype was sampled from an adult in good health. CDR3 in amino acids: CSVDWQGADTGELFF. For the CDR3, the DNA is TGCAGCGTTGATTGGCAGGGGGCGGACACCGGGGAGCTGTTTTTT.